This T cell receptor (beta chain) came from a study of PD-L1 blockade in urothelial cancer. Study-wide findings and caveats: Tumor-linked clones in blood grew more by 3 weeks in durable-benefit patients.

About this clone itself: Its target is not known.

This CDR3 contains 16 residues. V gave up 3 bases and J gave up 0 bases, with 9 bases separating them. The germline V gene encodes CDR1 SGHTA and CDR2 FQGNSA. Spiking each PCR with synthetic TCR analog templates was performed. Libraries were prepared by immunoSEQ multiplex PCR; TCRdb keeps only in-frame clonotypes and omits some of them. The sample includes about 71,000 clones, 85% to 90% seen only once; the top ten take 3% to 4%. This receptor was taken from a man between 60 and 75 years old with urothelial cancer. Material: PBMCs, obtained around atezolizumab (anti-PD-L1) treatment. This rearrangement joins TRBV7-2 to TRBJ2-6; D is ambiguous. For the CDR3, the DNA is TGTGCCAGCAGCTTTGGGCCAGGCTCTGGGGCCAACGTCCTGACTTTC. Translated: CASSFGPGSGANVLTF.